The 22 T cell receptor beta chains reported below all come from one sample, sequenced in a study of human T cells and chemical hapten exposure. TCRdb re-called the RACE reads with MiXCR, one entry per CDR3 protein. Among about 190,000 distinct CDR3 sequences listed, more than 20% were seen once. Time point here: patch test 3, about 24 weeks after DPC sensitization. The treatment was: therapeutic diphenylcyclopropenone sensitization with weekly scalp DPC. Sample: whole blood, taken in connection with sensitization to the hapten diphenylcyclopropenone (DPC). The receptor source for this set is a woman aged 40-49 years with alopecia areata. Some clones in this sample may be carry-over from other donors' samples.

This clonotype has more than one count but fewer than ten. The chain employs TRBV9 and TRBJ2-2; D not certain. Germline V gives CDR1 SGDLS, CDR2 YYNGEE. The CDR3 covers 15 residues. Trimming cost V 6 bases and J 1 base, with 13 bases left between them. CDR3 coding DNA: TGTGCCAGCACCTTATCAGGCAGGAACACCGGGGAGCTGTTTTTT. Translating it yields CASTLSGRNTGELFF.

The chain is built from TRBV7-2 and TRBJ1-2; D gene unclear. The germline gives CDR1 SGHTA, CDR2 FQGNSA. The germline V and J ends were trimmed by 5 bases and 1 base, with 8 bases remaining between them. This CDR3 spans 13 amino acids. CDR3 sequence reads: CASSQDRNYGYTF. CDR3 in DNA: TGTGCCAGCAGCCAGGACCGTAACTATGGCTACACCTTC.

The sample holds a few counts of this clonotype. The CDR3 loop is CASSAPQLATIYNEQFF. The CDR3 DNA sequence: TGTGCCAGCAGCGCCCCCCAACTAGCGACAATCTACAATGAGCAGTTCTTC. The chain carries TRBV5-6 and TRBJ2-1; 7 nucleotides line up with TRBD2. Germline lookup yields CDR1 SGHDT and CDR2 YYEEEE. Losses at the gene ends were 4 bases for V and 3 bases for J; bases not matched to a gene: 13. The CDR3 is made up of 17 amino acids.

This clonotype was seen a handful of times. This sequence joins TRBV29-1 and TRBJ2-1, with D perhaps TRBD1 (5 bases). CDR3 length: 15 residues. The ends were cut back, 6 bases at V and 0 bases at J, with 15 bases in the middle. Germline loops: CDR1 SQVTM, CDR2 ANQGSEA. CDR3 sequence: CSVTLQASSYNEQFF. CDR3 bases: TGCAGCGTCACTTTACAGGCCAGCTCCTACAATGAGCAGTTCTTC.

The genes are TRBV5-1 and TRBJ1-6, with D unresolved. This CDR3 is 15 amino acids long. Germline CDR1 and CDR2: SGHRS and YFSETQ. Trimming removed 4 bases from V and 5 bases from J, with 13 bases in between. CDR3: CASSPAPGDNSPLHF. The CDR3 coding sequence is TGCGCCAGCAGCCCGGCCCCTGGGGATAATTCACCCCTCCACTTT.

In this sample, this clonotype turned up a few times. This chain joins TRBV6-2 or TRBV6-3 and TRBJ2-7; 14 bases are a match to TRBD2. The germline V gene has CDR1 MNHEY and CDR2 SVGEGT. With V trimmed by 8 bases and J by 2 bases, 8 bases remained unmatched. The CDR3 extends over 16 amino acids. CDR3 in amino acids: CASRTRLAGGTYEQYF. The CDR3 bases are TGTGCCAGCCGCACCCGACTAGCGGGAGGGACCTACGAGCAGTACTTC.

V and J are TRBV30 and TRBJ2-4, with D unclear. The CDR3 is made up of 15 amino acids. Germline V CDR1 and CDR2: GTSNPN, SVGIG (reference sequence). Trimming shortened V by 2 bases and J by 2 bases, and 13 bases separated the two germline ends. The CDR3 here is CAWSLRLRPKNIQYF. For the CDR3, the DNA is TGTGCCTGGAGTCTCAGATTGAGACCCAAAAACATTCAGTACTTC.

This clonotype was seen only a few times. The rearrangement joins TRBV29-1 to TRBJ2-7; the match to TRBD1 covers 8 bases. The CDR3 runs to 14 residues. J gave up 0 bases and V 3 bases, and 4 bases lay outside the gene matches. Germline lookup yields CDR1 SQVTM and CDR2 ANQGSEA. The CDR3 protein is CSVEVTGASYEQYF. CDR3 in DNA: TGCAGCGTTGAGGTGACAGGGGCCTCCTACGAGCAGTACTTC.

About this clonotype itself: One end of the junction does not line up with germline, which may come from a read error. The CDR3 loop reads CANSLGGRGRVDEQFF. The CDR3 DNA reads as TGTGCCAACAGCTTAGGCGGCAGGGGCAGGGTTGATGAGCAGTTCTTC. The chain is built from TRBV7-2 and TRBJ2-1; possible D gene TRBD1, 6 bases. Germline V gene sequence: CDR1 SGHTA, CDR2 FQGNSA. The CDR3 runs 16 residues.

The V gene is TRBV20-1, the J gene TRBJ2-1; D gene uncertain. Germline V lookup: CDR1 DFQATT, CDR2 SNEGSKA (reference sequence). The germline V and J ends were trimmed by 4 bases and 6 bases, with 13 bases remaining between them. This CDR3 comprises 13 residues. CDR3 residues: CSAKWLYFNEQFF. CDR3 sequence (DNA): TGCAGTGCTAAATGGCTCTACTTCAATGAGCAGTTCTTC.

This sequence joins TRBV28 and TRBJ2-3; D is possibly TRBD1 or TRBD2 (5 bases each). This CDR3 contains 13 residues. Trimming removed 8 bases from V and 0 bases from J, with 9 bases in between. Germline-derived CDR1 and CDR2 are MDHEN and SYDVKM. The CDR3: CASGGYSTDTQYF. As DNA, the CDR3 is TGTGCCAGCGGGGGATACAGCACAGATACGCAGTATTTT.

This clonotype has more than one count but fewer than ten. CDR3 protein: CASSKVHVRANTGELFF. The CDR3, as DNA: TGTGCCAGTAGTAAGGTTCATGTGCGGGCGAACACCGGGGAGCTGTTTTTT. The rearrangement links TRBV19 to TRBJ2-2, with D tentatively TRBD2 (5 bases). The CDR3 consists of 17 residues. Germline assignment: CDR1 LNHDA and CDR2 SQIVND (reference sequence). Trimming removed 4 bases from V and 0 bases from J, with 15 bases in between. Combining the CDR3 with reference TRBV19 and TRBJ2-2 gives the whole variable domain DGGITQSPKYLFRKEGQNVTLSCEQNLNHDAMYWYRQDPGQGLRLIYYSQIVNDFQKGDIAEGYSVSREKKESFPLTVTSAQKNPTAFYLCASSKVHVRANTGELFFGEGSRLTVL.

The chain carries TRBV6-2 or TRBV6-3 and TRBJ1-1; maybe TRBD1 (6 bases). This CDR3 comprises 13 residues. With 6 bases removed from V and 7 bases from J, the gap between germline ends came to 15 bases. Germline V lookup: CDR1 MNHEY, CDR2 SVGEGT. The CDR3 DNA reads TGTGCCAGCAGCCCCGCGAAGGGGGGTGAAGCTTTCTTT. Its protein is CASSPAKGGEAFF.

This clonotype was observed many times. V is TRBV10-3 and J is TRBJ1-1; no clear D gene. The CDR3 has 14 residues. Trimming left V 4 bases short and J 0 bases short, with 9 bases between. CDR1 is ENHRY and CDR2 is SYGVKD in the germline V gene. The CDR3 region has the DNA TGTGCCATCAGTGGAGACCCAATGAACACTGAAGCTTTCTTT. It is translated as CAISGDPMNTEAFF.

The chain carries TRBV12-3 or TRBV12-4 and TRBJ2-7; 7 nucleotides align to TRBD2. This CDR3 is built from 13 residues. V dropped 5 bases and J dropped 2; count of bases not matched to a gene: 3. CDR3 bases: TGTGCCAGCAGTCCGAGCGGGACCTACGAGCAGTACTTC. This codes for CASSPSGTYEQYF.

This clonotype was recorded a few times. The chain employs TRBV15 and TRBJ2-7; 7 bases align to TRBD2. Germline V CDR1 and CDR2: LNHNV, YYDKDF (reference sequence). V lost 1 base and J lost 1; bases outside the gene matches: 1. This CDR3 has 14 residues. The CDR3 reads CATSRGGGSYEQYF. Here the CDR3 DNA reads TGTGCCACCAGCAGAGGGGGGGGTTCCTACGAGCAGTACTTC.

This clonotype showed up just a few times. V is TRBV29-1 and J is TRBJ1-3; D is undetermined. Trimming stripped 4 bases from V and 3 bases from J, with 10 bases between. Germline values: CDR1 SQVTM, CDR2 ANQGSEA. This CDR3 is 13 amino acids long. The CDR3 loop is CSVVGMGGNTIYF. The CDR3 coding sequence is TGCAGCGTTGTTGGAATGGGTGGAAACACCATATATTTT.

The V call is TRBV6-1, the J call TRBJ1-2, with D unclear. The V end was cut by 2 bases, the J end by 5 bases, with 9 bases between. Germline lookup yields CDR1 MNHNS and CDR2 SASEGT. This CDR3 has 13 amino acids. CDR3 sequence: CASSERNGYGYTF. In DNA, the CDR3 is TGTGCCAGCAGTGAAAGGAACGGATATGGCTACACCTTC.

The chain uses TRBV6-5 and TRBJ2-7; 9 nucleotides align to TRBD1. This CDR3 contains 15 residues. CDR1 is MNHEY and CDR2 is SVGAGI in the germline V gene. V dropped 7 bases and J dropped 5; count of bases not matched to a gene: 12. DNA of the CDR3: TGTGCCAGCACAAAACCGGGACAGGGTAACCACGAGCAGTACTTC. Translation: CASTKPGQGNHEQYF.

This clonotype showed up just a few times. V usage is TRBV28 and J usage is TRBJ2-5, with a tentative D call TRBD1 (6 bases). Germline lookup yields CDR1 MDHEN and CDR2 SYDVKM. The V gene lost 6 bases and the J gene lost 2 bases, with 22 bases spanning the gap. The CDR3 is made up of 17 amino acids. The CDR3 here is CASSSNPGVLGQETQYF. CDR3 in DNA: TGTGCCAGCAGCTCCAATCCAGGGGTGTTGGGGCAAGAGACCCAGTACTTC. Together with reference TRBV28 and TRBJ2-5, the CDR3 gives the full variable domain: DVKVTQSSRYLVKRTGEKVFLECVQDMDHENMFWYRQDPGLGLRLIYFSYDVKMKEKGDIPEGYSVSREKKERFSLILESASTNQTSMYLCASSSNPGVLGQETQYFGPGTRLLVL.

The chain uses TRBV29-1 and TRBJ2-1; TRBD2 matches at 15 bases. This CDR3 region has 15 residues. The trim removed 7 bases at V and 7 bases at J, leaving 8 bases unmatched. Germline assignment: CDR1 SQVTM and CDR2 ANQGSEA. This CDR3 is CSAAGTSGRSNEQFF. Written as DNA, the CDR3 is TGCAGCGCCGCCGGGACTAGCGGGAGGTCAAATGAGCAGTTCTTC.

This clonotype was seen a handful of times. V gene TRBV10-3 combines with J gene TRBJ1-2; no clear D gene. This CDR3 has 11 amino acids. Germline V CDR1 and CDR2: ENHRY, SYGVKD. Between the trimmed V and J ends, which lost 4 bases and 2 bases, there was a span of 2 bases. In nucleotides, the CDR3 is TGTGCCATCAGTGGGAACTATGGCTACACCTTC. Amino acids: CAISGNYGYTF.